A single sample is the source of the 8 T cell receptor beta chains below, sequenced in a study of T-cell memory formation after mild COVID-19. A single record per CDR3 protein comes from TCRdb applying MiXCR to the 5' RACE reads. The sample holds some 350,000 distinct CDR3 sequences, approximately 15% seen once. The material sequenced was PBMCs or a T cell subset sorted from them (not recorded which). These receptors originate from a man aged 18 to 30 who had mild COVID-19 (a few samples of this study predate the infection). Cell type and time point are not known.

The chain recombines TRBV12-3 or TRBV12-4 with TRBJ2-2; D not certain. Trimming removed 3 bases from V and 1 base from J, with 9 bases in between. The CDR3 consists of 15 residues. The CDR3 region has the DNA TGTGCCAGCAGTTTTAAGGTTGGGAACACCGGGGAGCTGTTTTTT. Protein: CASSFKVGNTGELFF.

V gene TRBV20-1 combines with J gene TRBJ2-2, with D hard to call. Looked up from germline, CDR1 is DFQATT and CDR2 is SNEGSKA (reference sequence). The CDR3 length is 15 residues. V lost 2 bases to trimming and J lost 0 bases, with 10 bases between them. In DNA form, the CDR3 reads TGCAGTGCTAGACCTGAGGCGGCGAACACCGGGGAGCTGTTTTTT. Translating it yields CSARPEAANTGELFF.

The CDR3 sequence: CASRRGGTVQQPQHF. CDR3 DNA sequence: TGCGCCAGCAGGAGGGGCGGGACAGTACAACAGCCCCAGCATTTT. J is TRBJ1-5 and V is TRBV10-2, with TRBD1 matching 7 bases. The CDR3 runs 15 residues. The J segment lost 7 bases and the V segment lost 6 bases, leaving 12 bases of the junction unmatched. CDR1 and CDR2 (germline): WSHSY, SAAADI.

The V gene is TRBV6-1, the J gene TRBJ1-5, with D possibly being TRBD1 (5 bases). Germline V CDR1 and CDR2: MNHNS, SASEGT. Trimming removed 1 base from V and 6 bases from J, with 16 bases in between. The CDR3 length is 16 residues. The CDR3 here is CASSEDGASRVQPQHF. The CDR3 bases are TGTGCCAGCAGTGAAGATGGGGCCAGTAGGGTTCAGCCCCAGCATTTT.

This chain connects TRBV6-5 to TRBJ1-2; 8 nucleotides match TRBD1. This CDR3 has 14 amino acids. With 2 bases clipped from V and 5 bases from J, the junction kept 4 bases outside the gene matches. Germline V gene lookup returns CDR1 MNHEY and CDR2 SVGAGI. The CDR3 here is CASSYGGTGYGYTF. Here the CDR3 DNA reads TGTGCCAGCAGTTACGGAGGGACAGGATATGGCTACACCTTC.

The sample holds a few counts of this clonotype. The V call is TRBV2, the J call TRBJ2-6, with TRBD1 matching over 7 bases. From germline, CDR1 is SNHLY and CDR2 FYNNEI. V trimming: 4 bases; J trimming: 0 bases; junction bases outside the gene matches: 6. The CDR3 runs 17 residues. The CDR3 reads CASSAPGQTSGANVLTF. The CDR3 bases are TGTGCCAGCAGTGCGCCGGGACAGACCTCTGGGGCCAACGTCCTGACTTTC.

This clonotype was seen a handful of times. This sequence joins TRBV10-3 and TRBJ1-3, with D perhaps TRBD1 (5 bases). V lost 3 bases and J lost 4, with 10 bases in between. CDR1 is ENHRY and CDR2 is SYGVKD in the germline V gene. This CDR3 is 14 amino acids long. The CDR3 here is CAISEAGLGNTIYF. CDR3 nucleotides: TGTGCCATCAGTGAAGCAGGGTTGGGAAACACCATATATTTT.

Only a few counts were recorded for this clonotype. V usage is TRBV7-6 and J usage is TRBJ2-5; the match to TRBD1 covers 7 bases. The J segment lost 2 bases and the V segment lost 5 bases, leaving 5 bases of the junction unmatched. The CDR3 loop spans 14 amino acids. Germline CDR1 is SGHVS and CDR2 is FNYEAQ. CDR3 nucleotides: TGTGCCAGCAGCACAGGGGTGAAACAAGAGACCCAGTACTTC. It yields the protein CASSTGVKQETQYF.